What follows are 4 T cell receptor beta chains derived from one specimen sequenced in a study of OX40 agonist ivuxolimab in advanced cancers. Assay: immunoSEQ multiplex PCR; the TCRdb copy retains only in-frame clones and omits some. The sample yields approximately 47,000 clones, roughly 90% seen once. The sample consisted of CD4+ or CD8+ T cells sorted from blood, taken in a trial of the OX40 agonist ivuxolimab. Every receptor here comes from an adult with an advanced solid tumor such as melanoma, head and neck, liver or kidney cancer.

This chain joins TRBV7-9 and TRBJ2-7; D is possibly TRBD1 (5 bases). The CDR3 runs to 13 residues. Germline CDR1 and CDR2: SEHNR and FQNEAQ (reference sequence). V shed 5 bases and J shed 2 bases, with 10 bases lying between them. The CDR3 DNA follows: TGTGCCAGCAGCCCACCAGGGACCTACGAGCAGTACTTC. It encodes CASSPPGTYEQYF.

The genes are TRBV5-6 and TRBJ2-7; 8 bases are shared with TRBD1. CDR3 size: 14 residues. Looked up from germline, CDR1 is SGHDT and CDR2 is YYEEEE. V dropped 6 bases and J dropped 11; count of bases not matched to a gene: 16. CDR3 region: CASTIGQGIGPEYF. In nucleotides, the CDR3 is TGTGCCAGCACCATCGGACAGGGCATTGGCCCGGAGTACTTC. Looking up the rest from reference TRBV5-6 and TRBJ2-7 gives the full variable domain: DAGVTQSPTHLIKTRGQQVTLRCSPKSGHDTVSWYQQALGQGPQFIFQYYEEEERQRGNFPDRFSGHQFPNYSSELNVNALLLGDSALYLCASTIGQGIGPEYFGPGTRLTVT.

The chain uses TRBV28 and TRBJ1-2, with D uncertain. CDR1 and CDR2 from the germline V gene are MDHEN and SYDVKM. The CDR3 has 13 residues. Trimming removed 5 bases from V and 8 bases from J, with 15 bases in between. CDR3 sequence: CASSPDAGRGYTF. In DNA form, the CDR3 reads TGTGCCAGCAGTCCGGACGCCGGTCGGGGCTACACCTTC.

V gene TRBV29-1 combines with J gene TRBJ2-5, with TRBD1 identical over 9 bases. The length of the CDR3 is 14 residues. CDR1 is SQVTM and CDR2 is ANQGSEA in the germline V gene. After removal of 2 bases from V and 4 bases from J, the junction contained 5 bases not matched to a gene. The CDR3 coding sequence is TGCAGCGTTGAATACAGGGGGCGCGGAGAGACCCAGTACTTC. Its translation is CSVEYRGRGETQYF. The full variable domain, in which reference TRBV29-1 and TRBJ2-5 provide the parts outside the CDR3, is SAVISQKPSRDICQRGTSLTIQCQVDSQVTMMFWYRQQPGQSLTLIATANQGSEATYESGFVIDKFPISRPNLTFSTLTVSNMSPEDSSIYLCSVEYRGRGETQYFGPGTRLLVL.